The T cell receptor (beta chain) described here comes from a study of blood T cell repertoires in COVID-19. Produced via immunoSEQ multiplex PCR; TCRdb's table is partial and in-frame only. This sample carries 130,000 or so clones, more than 70% of them seen once, and the ten largest clones take around 8.2%. Germline V gene sequence: CDR1 SGHTA, CDR2 FQGNSA. This CDR3 comprises 14 residues. The junction had 7 bases not matched to a gene; V was cut back by 7 bases and J by 3 bases. The TCR comes from a woman in her fifties or sixties with acute or convalescent COVID-19. The specimen sequenced was peripheral blood. The rearrangement uses TRBV7-2 and TRBJ1-2; 8 nucleotides match TRBD1. CDR3 loop: CASTTGQADYGYTF. In nucleotides, the CDR3 is TGTGCCAGCACCACGGGACAGGCAGACTATGGCTACACCTTC.